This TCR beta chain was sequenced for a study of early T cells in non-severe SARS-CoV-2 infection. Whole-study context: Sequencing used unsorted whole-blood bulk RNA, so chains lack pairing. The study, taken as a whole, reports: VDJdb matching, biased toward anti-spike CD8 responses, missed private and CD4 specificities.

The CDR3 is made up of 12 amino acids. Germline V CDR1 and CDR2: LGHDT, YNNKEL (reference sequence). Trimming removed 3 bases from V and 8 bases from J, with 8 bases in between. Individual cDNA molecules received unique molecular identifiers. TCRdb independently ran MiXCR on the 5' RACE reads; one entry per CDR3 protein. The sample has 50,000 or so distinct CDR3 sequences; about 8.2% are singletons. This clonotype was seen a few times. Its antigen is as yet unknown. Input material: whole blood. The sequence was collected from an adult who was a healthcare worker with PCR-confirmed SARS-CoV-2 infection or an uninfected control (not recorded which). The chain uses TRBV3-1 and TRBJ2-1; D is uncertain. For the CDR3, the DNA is TGTGCCAGCAGCCAGGGCGACTATGAGCAGTTCTTC. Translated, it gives CASSQGDYEQFF.